This is a list of T cell receptor beta chains from one sample in a study of blood T cell repertoires in COVID-19. Assay used: immunoSEQ multiplex PCR; TCRdb lists only in-frame clones, some missing. This sample carries some 160,000 clones, 80% to 90% of them seen once, and the ten largest clones take approximately 10%. The sample consisted of peripheral blood. Every receptor here comes from an older woman with COVID-19, enrolled during active disease. Both conserved end residues are part of each CDR3. The order of the fields is CDR3 length, D gene, V gene, clone size, J gene, CDR3 protein, CDR3 DNA. The D gene is left open where the match is weak. Part of the rows lack a size; the others show once, few, many or a class for expanded clones.

>16|TRBD1|TRBV4-1|-|TRBJ1-3
CASSQEGGGLGNTIYF
TGCGCCAGCAGCCAAGAAGGGGGCGGACTTGGAAACACCATATATTTT
>14|TRBD2|TRBV2|-|TRBJ2-7
CASSDSGGYYEQYF
TGTGCCAGCAGTGATAGCGGGGGATACTACGAGCAGTACTTC
>12|-|TRBV30|-|TRBJ1-1
CAWRDSDTEAFF
TGTGCCTGGAGGGACAGTGACACTGAAGCTTTCTTT
>15|-|TRBV19|-|TRBJ1-5
CASSIGLGGYQPQHF
TGTGCCAGTAGTATTGGGCTGGGGGGTTATCAGCCCCAGCATTTT
>18|TRBD1|TRBV7-6|-|TRBJ2-1
CASSTPLQGAGYHNEQFF
TGTGCCAGCAGCACACCCCTACAGGGGGCCGGATACCACAATGAGCAGTTCTTC
>13|-|TRBV29-1|few|TRBJ1-4
CSVGTGRNEKLFF
TGCAGCGTTGGAACAGGGCGAAATGAAAAACTGTTTTTT
>14|-|TRBV28|-|TRBJ2-7
CASTPGGTPYEQYF
TGTGCCAGCACCCCAGGGGGGACCCCCTACGAGCAGTACTTC
>14|-|TRBV19|-|TRBJ2-7
CASSIVGTFTEQYF
TGTGCCAGTAGTATAGTAGGGACATTTACCGAGCAGTACTTC
>14|-|TRBV2|-|TRBJ2-6
CASRLSRGANVLTF
TGTGCCAGCAGGCTCTCTAGGGGGGCCAACGTCCTGACTTTC
>14|-|TRBV4-1|few|TRBJ1-2
CASSQAGISYGYTF
TGCGCCAGCAGCCAGGCAGGGATCTCGTATGGCTACACCTTC
>16|-|TRBV28|-|TRBJ1-2
CASSSPGAGGSYGYTF
TGTGCCAGCAGTTCACCGGGGGCGGGGGGAAGCTATGGCTACACCTTC
>14|TRBD1|TRBV11-2|-|TRBJ2-7
CASSIETGGFEQYF
TGTGCCAGCAGCATAGAGACAGGGGGCTTCGAGCAGTACTTC
>13|TRBD1|TRBV28|-|TRBJ1-2
CASSSETGGRYTF
TGTGCCAGCAGTTCCGAGACAGGGGGCCGCTACACCTTC
>16|-|TRBV6-2/TRBV6-3|-|TRBJ2-1
CASSRSGRGSYNEQFF
TGTGCCAGCAGTCGGAGTGGCAGGGGCTCCTACAATGAGCAGTTCTTC
>17|TRBD2|TRBV28|-|TRBJ2-5
CASSSRGTSGGSETQYF
TGTGCCAGCAGTTCCCGAGGGACTAGCGGGGGATCAGAGACCCAGTACTTC
>15|TRBD1|TRBV28|-|TRBJ1-2
CASSPSGTGDYGYTF
TGTGCCAGCAGTCCTTCGGGGACAGGGGATTATGGCTACACCTTC
>14|-|TRBV28|-|TRBJ2-5
CASIERQGSRAQYF
TGTGCCAGCATCGAACGGCAGGGGAGCCGGGCCCAGTACTTC
>16|TRBD1|TRBV6-5|-|TRBJ1-2
CASSYDQDRTSRGYTF
TGTGCCAGCAGTTACGACCAGGACAGGACAAGCAGGGGCTACACCTTC
>13|-|TRBV30|-|TRBJ1-5
CAWKDSRNQPQHF
TGTGCCTGGAAGGACAGTAGAAATCAGCCCCAGCATTTT
>15|TRBD1|TRBV2|-|TRBJ1-6
CASSLQGAINSPLHF
TGTGCCAGCAGTTTACAGGGGGCTATTAATTCACCCCTCCACTTT
>16|-|TRBV3-1/TRBV3-2|-|TRBJ1-2
CASSQDLGQRTDGYTF
TGTGCCAGCAGCCAAGATCTAGGACAGCGGACGGATGGCTACACCTTC
>16|TRBD1|TRBV6-5|-|TRBJ1-5
CASSYSTPRTGAPQHF
TGTGCCAGCAGTTACTCGACCCCCCGGACAGGGGCCCCCCAGCATTTT
>16|TRBD1|TRBV7-8|-|TRBJ1-5
CASSLILGQGNQPQHF
TGTGCCAGCAGCTTAATCTTGGGACAGGGCAATCAGCCCCAGCATTTT
>13|-|TRBV19|-|TRBJ1-1
CASKSGSGTEAFF
TGTGCCAGCAAATCAGGGTCGGGCACTGAAGCTTTCTTT
>12|TRBD1|TRBV12-3/TRBV12-4|-|TRBJ2-1
CASSFQGDEQFF
TGTGCCAGCAGTTTCCAGGGGGATGAGCAGTTCTTC
>14|-|TRBV10-3|-|TRBJ1-1
CAISESRQNTEAFF
TGTGCCATCAGTGAGTCCCGACAGAACACTGAAGCTTTCTTT
>14|TRBD1|TRBV6-2/TRBV6-3|-|TRBJ1-6
CASSYGTGGSPLHF
TGTGCCAGCAGTTACGGGACAGGGGGTTCACCCCTCCACTTT
>15|-|TRBV7-2|-|TRBJ1-1
CASSPPGRGNGEAFF
TGTGCCAGCAGCCCCCCCGGCAGGGGCAATGGTGAAGCTTTCTTT
>18|-|TRBV19|-|TRBJ1-1
CASSINTETATTNTEAFF
TGTGCCAGTAGTATCAATACGGAGACGGCGACGACGAACACTGAAGCTTTCTTT
>16|TRBD2|TRBV7-2|-|TRBJ2-2
CASSWTSGVNTGELFF
TGTGCCAGCAGTTGGACTAGCGGGGTGAACACCGGGGAGCTGTTTTTT
>14|-|TRBV30|-|TRBJ1-2
CAWSLQEANYGYTF
TGTGCCTGGAGTCTCCAGGAGGCGAACTATGGCTACACCTTC
>13|TRBD1|TRBV18|-|TRBJ2-5
CASSNGQGETQYF
TGTGCCAGCTCCAACGGACAGGGTGAGACCCAGTACTTC
>14|TRBD1|TRBV18|once|TRBJ1-3
CASSPTGIGNTIYF
TGTGCCAGCTCACCGACAGGGATAGGAAACACCATATATTTT
>16|TRBD1|TRBV10-3|once|TRBJ1-4
CAISGAKGQNNEKLFF
TGTGCCATCAGTGGGGCAAAGGGACAGAATAATGAAAAACTGTTTTTT
>13|-|TRBV19|-|TRBJ1-1
CASSPTQNTEAFF
TGTGCCAGTAGTCCCACACAGAACACTGAAGCTTTCTTT
>15|-|TRBV3-1/TRBV3-2|-|TRBJ1-2
CASSQGTSIGGGYTF
TGTGCCAGCAGCCAAGGCACTTCAATCGGAGGTGGCTACACCTTC
>14|-|TRBV10-3|-|TRBJ1-1
CAISESNLRTEAFF
TGTGCCATCAGTGAGTCGAACTTGCGCACTGAAGCTTTCTTT
>13|-|TRBV5-4|-|TRBJ2-7
CASSLKGPGEQYF
TGTGCCAGCAGCTTAAAAGGGCCGGGGGAGCAGTACTTC
>18|-|TRBV2|-|TRBJ1-6
CASSDRTGFSSYNSPLHF
TGTGCCAGCAGTGACAGAACAGGGTTTAGCTCCTATAATTCACCCCTCCACTTT
>17|TRBD2|TRBV4-1|-|TRBJ2-3
CASSQGVPTSGGDTQYF
TGCGCCAGCAGCCAAGGGGTGCCGACTAGCGGGGGGGATACGCAGTATTTT
>13|TRBD1|TRBV5-1|-|TRBJ1-5
CASSFTGGQPQHF
TGCGCCAGCAGCTTCACAGGGGGTCAGCCCCAGCATTTT
>14|-|TRBV11-2|-|TRBJ1-3
CASSLAGRGNTIYF
TGTGCCAGCAGCTTGGCAGGGCGTGGAAACACCATATATTTT
>15|-|TRBV5-1|-|TRBJ1-1
CASSPFGAGNTEAFF
TGCGCCAGCAGCCCTTTTGGGGCAGGAAACACTGAAGCTTTCTTT
>17|TRBD1|TRBV15|-|TRBJ1-2
CATSRDLWDRATYGYTF
TGTGCCACCAGCAGAGATCTCTGGGACAGGGCTACCTATGGCTACACCTTC
>13|-|TRBV6-5|-|TRBJ1-1
CASSPMRNTEAFF
TGTGCCAGCAGTCCGATGAGGAACACTGAAGCTTTCTTT
>13|-|TRBV29-1|-|TRBJ1-1
CSVRLGANTEAFF
TGCAGCGTTCGCCTGGGGGCGAACACTGAAGCTTTCTTT
>12|-|TRBV14|-|TRBJ2-3
CASSDSVDTQYF
TGTGCCAGCAGCGACAGCGTAGATACGCAGTATTTT
>15|-|TRBV11-2|few|TRBJ2-5
CASSLLTTAQETQYF
TGTGCCAGCAGCTTACTAACTACTGCGCAAGAGACCCAGTACTTC
>11|TRBD1|TRBV5-8|-|TRBJ1-5
CASRWTGPQHF
TGTGCCAGCAGATGGACAGGGCCCCAGCATTTT
>16|TRBD2|TRBV7-2|-|TRBJ2-5
CASSQGLAGPQETQYF
TGTGCCAGCAGCCAAGGACTAGCGGGTCCACAAGAGACCCAGTACTTC
>17|TRBD1|TRBV7-9|-|TRBJ1-4
CASSYIRGTATNEKLFF
TGTGCCAGCAGCTACATCAGGGGGACTGCAACTAATGAAAAACTGTTTTTT
>15|TRBD1|TRBV6-5|-|TRBJ2-7
CASRDGQGALYEQYF
TGTGCCAGCAGAGACGGACAGGGGGCGCTTTACGAGCAGTACTTC
>13|-|TRBV7-6|-|TRBJ2-1
CASSLAAGSEQFF
TGTGCCAGCAGCTTAGCTGCTGGGAGTGAGCAGTTCTTC
>16|-|TRBV5-6|-|TRBJ2-3
CASGPLGGVSTDTQYF
TGTGCCAGCGGCCCCCTTGGCGGGGTTAGCACAGATACGCAGTATTTT
>14|-|TRBV30|once|TRBJ1-3
CAWKPRSSGNTIYF
TGTGCCTGGAAGCCCCGGAGCTCTGGAAACACCATATATTTT
>15|TRBD1|TRBV2|-|TRBJ1-5
CASRLQGVGNQPQHF
TGTGCCAGCAGACTACAGGGGGTCGGCAATCAGCCCCAGCATTTT
>14|-|TRBV19|few|TRBJ1-3
CASSISGTGNTIYF
TGTGCCAGTAGTATTTCCGGGACTGGAAACACCATATATTTT
>15|-|TRBV15|-|TRBJ2-7
CATSRAAGFGGEQYF
TGTGCCACCAGCAGAGCTGCTGGGTTTGGAGGTGAGCAGTACTTC
>13|TRBD1|TRBV5-1|-|TRBJ1-1
CASSLRQGARAFF
TGCGCCAGCAGCTTGAGACAGGGGGCGAGGGCTTTCTTT
>13|-|TRBV28|-|TRBJ1-1
CASSLGGSTEAFF
TGTGCCAGCAGTTTGGGGGGGAGCACTGAAGCTTTCTTT